Below are 7 T cell receptor beta chains sequenced from a single sample in a study of control samples from healthy donors and cancer patients (dated by TCRdb to 2018 to 2020). Library generation was performed with the immunoSEQ multiplex PCR assay. TCRdb provides this immuneACCESS table in a form limited to in-frame rearrangements. Some clones are lacking; in checked studies, under half of them reflect an unresolved V gene, and why the rest are absent is not known. Across this sample there are 100,000 to 150,000 clones, with over 75% seen only once. Of the sample, less than 9.5% falls within the top ten clones. What was sequenced was blood. The receptors were sampled from a man aged 40-49 years in good health.

Only a few counts were recorded for this clone. The DNA for the CDR3 is TGTGCCAGCAGCGTAACGGGGTTGAACACTGAAGCTTTCTTT. Its translation: CASSVTGLNTEAFF. The rearrangement uses TRBV9 and TRBJ1-1, with D hard to call. Deletions cut 1 base from V and 0 bases from J, with 7 bases between. From germline, CDR1 is SGDLS and CDR2 YYNGEE. The CDR3 covers 14 residues. The variable domain in full, completed from reference TRBV9 and TRBJ1-1, reads DSGVTQTPKHLITATGQRVTLRCSPRSGDLSVYWYQQSLDQGLQFLIQYYNGEERAKGNILERFSAQQFPDLHSELNLSSLELGDSALYFCASSVTGLNTEAFFGQGTRLTVV.

The V gene is TRBV7-2, the J gene TRBJ1-2; 7 positions agree with TRBD1. The CDR3 has 13 residues. The germline V gene has CDR1 SGHTA and CDR2 FQGNSA. The J segment lost 13 bases and the V segment lost 3 bases, leaving 11 bases of the junction unmatched. The CDR3 loop reads CASSLAPEGAGTF. Written as DNA, the CDR3 is TGTGCCAGCAGCTTGGCCCCCGAGGGGGCGGGCACCTTC.

The chain combines TRBV7-2 with TRBJ2-2, with TRBD2 as a possible D gene (6 bases). V gave up 2 bases and J gave up 5 bases, with 12 bases separating them. This CDR3 comprises 15 residues. Germline V gene data show CDR1 as SGHTA and CDR2 as FQGNSA. The CDR3 DNA reads as TGTGCCAGCAGCTTAACCCCCGGGGGAACCGGGGAGCTGTTTTTT. Its protein is CASSLTPGGTGELFF. Supplemented by reference TRBV7-2 and TRBJ2-2, the full variable domain reads GAGVSQSPSNKVTEKGKDVELRCDPISGHTALYWYRQSLGQGLEFLIYFQGNSAPDKSGLPSDRFSAERTGGSVSTLTIQRTQQEDSAVYLCASSLTPGGTGELFFGEGSRLTVL.

The chain joins TRBV7-9 to TRBJ1-1, with 12 bases that match TRBD1. The length of the CDR3 is 16 residues. With V trimmed by 7 bases and J by 4 bases, 10 bases remained unmatched. From germline, CDR1 is SEHNR and CDR2 FQNEAQ (reference sequence). CDR3 in amino acids: CASIGTGGPIGTEAFF. CDR3 DNA sequence: TGTGCCAGCATTGGGACAGGGGGCCCCATAGGCACTGAAGCTTTCTTT.

The rearrangement uses TRBV5-4 and TRBJ2-3; D may be TRBD1 (8 bases). Germline V gives CDR1 SGHNT, CDR2 YYREEE (reference sequence). The CDR3 loop spans 18 amino acids. The V end lost 3 bases, the J end lost 3 bases, and 23 bases lay between the germline ends. For the CDR3, the DNA is TGTGCCAGCAGCTCTAAGCAAAGAACAGGGGGGGGTACAGATACGCAGTATTTT. Translation gives CASSSKQRTGGGTDTQYF. Looking up the rest from reference TRBV5-4 and TRBJ2-3 gives the full variable domain: ETGVTQSPTHLIKTRGQQVTLRCSSQSGHNTVSWYQQALGQGPQFIFQYYREEENGRGNFPPRFSGLQFPNYSSELNVNALELDDSALYLCASSSKQRTGGGTDTQYFGPGTRLTVL.

The chain carries TRBV7-6 and TRBJ1-3; the D is unclear. Trimming removed 5 bases from V and 0 bases from J, with 11 bases in between. The CDR3 contains 15 residues. CDR1 is SGHVS and CDR2 is FNYEAQ in the germline V gene. CDR3 sequence: CASSPRTASGNTIYF. The CDR3 nucleotides read TGTGCCAGCAGCCCGAGGACGGCCTCTGGAAACACCATATATTTT.

This chain connects TRBV12-3 or TRBV12-4 to TRBJ2-3; D may correspond to TRBD1 or TRBD2 (5 bases each). CDR3 length equals 13 residues. V was clipped by 6 bases and J by 2 bases, with 9 bases between them. The CDR3 spells CASRGVLTDTQYF. CDR3 coding DNA: TGTGCCAGCAGGGGGGTCCTCACAGATACGCAGTATTTT.